These 10 T cell receptor beta chains share one sample of origin, sequenced in a study of blood T cell repertoires in COVID-19. Sequenced by immunoSEQ multiplex PCR; TCRdb stores in-frame clones only, minus some. The sample lists hundreds of thousands of clones; approximately 92% were seen once. Sequenced input: PBMCs or T cells enriched from blood (not recorded which). The origin of the receptors is a man younger than 45 who had recovered from COVID-19.

The V and J genes are TRBV19 and TRBJ2-7; possible D gene TRBD2, 6 bases. This CDR3 spans 13 amino acids. Between the trimmed V and J ends, which lost 1 base and 6 bases, there was a span of 10 bases. Per the germline V gene, CDR1 is LNHDA and CDR2 is SQIVND (reference sequence). CDR3 region: CASSIAGGSEQYF. The CDR3 DNA follows: TGTGCCAGTAGTATAGCCGGGGGTAGCGAGCAGTACTTC.

The chain has TRBV24-1 and TRBJ2-1; 12 bases map to TRBD2. Germline V gene sequence: CDR1 KGHDR, CDR2 SFDVKD. Germline trimming cut 4 bases from V and 0 bases from J; bases unmatched to any gene: 6. The CDR3 consists of 18 residues. The CDR3 bases are TGTGCCACCAGTGACTATAGGACTAGCGGGATCTCCTACAATGAGCAGTTCTTC. It specifies CATSDYRTSGISYNEQFF.

The chain employs TRBV29-1 and TRBJ1-1; 8 nucleotides match TRBD1. Losses at the gene ends were 4 bases for V and 4 bases for J; bases not matched to a gene: 2. From germline, CDR1 is SQVTM and CDR2 ANQGSEA. The CDR3 length is 12 residues. DNA for the CDR3: TGCAGCGTTGCAACAGGGGGCACTGAAGCTTTCTTT. Translation gives CSVATGGTEAFF.

This chain links TRBV4-1 with TRBJ2-7; TRBD1 might be the D (5 bases). The CDR3 consists of 13 residues. Germline V gene sequence: CDR1 MGHRA, CDR2 YSYEKL. Trimming removed 0 bases at V and 6 bases at J, with 9 bases between. The CDR3 is CASSQDRQGEQYF. The DNA for the CDR3 is TGCGCCAGCAGCCAAGATAGGCAGGGCGAGCAGTACTTC.

This clone was detected only once. The chain recombines TRBV10-3 with TRBJ2-5; 12 nucleotides match TRBD2. V shed 3 bases, J shed 7 bases, and the junction held 9 bases outside the gene matches. This CDR3 spans 16 amino acids. In germline, CDR1 is ENHRY, CDR2 SYGVKD. CDR3 bases: TGTGCCATCAGTGACCCTAGCGGGAGGGGCGGCGGGACCCAGTACTTC. The encoded protein is CAISDPSGRGGGTQYF.

The CDR3 protein is CASSILQGARGSPLHF. The CDR3 coding sequence is TGTGCCAGTAGTATCCTACAGGGGGCCCGGGGATCACCCCTCCACTTT. The genes are TRBV19 and TRBJ1-6; 9 bases agree with TRBD1. This CDR3 has 16 residues. CDR1 LNHDA and CDR2 SQIVND come from the germline V gene (reference sequence). The V segment lost 3 bases and the J segment 10 bases; nucleotides outside the gene matches: 10.

The V call is TRBV28, the J call TRBJ1-5; no definite D call. The germline CDR1 and CDR2 sequences are MDHEN and SYDVKM. V was shortened by 5 bases and J by 3 bases, with 8 bases between the two germline ends. The CDR3 is 13 residues long. CDR3 nucleotides: TGTGCCAGCAGTCCTGGGCCCAATCAGCCCCAGCATTTT. Protein sequence: CASSPGPNQPQHF.

This chain links TRBV12-3 or TRBV12-4 with TRBJ1-1; a possible D gene is TRBD1 (5 bases). This CDR3 is built from 12 residues. Trimming removed 5 bases from V and 3 bases from J, with 7 bases in between. The chain's CDR3 is CASSPGDTEAFF. Written as DNA, the CDR3 is TGTGCCAGCAGTCCGGGGGACACTGAAGCTTTCTTT.

The chain couples TRBV5-1 to TRBJ1-1, with a tentative D call TRBD1 (6 bases). Deletions cut 4 bases from V and 4 bases from J, with 11 bases between. The CDR3 consists of 13 residues. Germline assignment: CDR1 SGHRS and CDR2 YFSETQ. The CDR3 DNA sequence: TGCGCCAGCAGCCCTACAGGGAGCACTGAAGCTTTCTTT. Amino acid sequence: CASSPTGSTEAFF.

The chain links TRBV19 to TRBJ1-1, with a possible D match to TRBD1 (5 bases). The CDR3 covers 14 residues. The V end lost 6 bases, the J end lost 8 bases, and 19 bases lay between the germline ends. The germline V gene encodes CDR1 LNHDA and CDR2 SQIVND (reference sequence). The CDR3 sequence is CASRARGEGTEAFF. For the CDR3, the DNA is TGTGCCAGTAGAGCCCGGGGGGAGGGTACCGAAGCTTTCTTT. The complete variable domain, with remaining parts taken from reference TRBV19 and TRBJ1-1, reads DGGITQSPKYLFRKEGQNVTLSCEQNLNHDAMYWYRQDPGQGLRLIYYSQIVNDFQKGDIAEGYSVSREKKESFPLTVTSAQKNPTAFYLCASRARGEGTEAFFGQGTRLTVV.